The sequence of this TCR beta chain was determined in a study of CD8+CD57+ T cells in acquired aplastic anemia. About the research overall: Each DNA sample taken from sorted CD4+ and CD8+ cells came to around 3.4 ug on average.

About this clonotype: Its antigen is unidentified.

Germline assignment: CDR1 LNHDA and CDR2 SQIVND (reference sequence). The CDR3 spans 13 residues. V shed 9 bases and J shed 4 bases, with 15 bases lying between them. Overall study results and limits: The CD8+ Simpson's diversity of patients and controls was not significantly different. Common to patients and controls were twenty-nine CD8+ CDR3 sequences.

Genomic DNA templated the TCR beta VDJ and CDR3 profiling. TCRdb re-called the reads through MiXCR, storing one row per CDR3 protein. The sample includes approximately 81,000 distinct CDR3 sequences, under 50% of them seen just once. This TCR came from a human donor in good health, serving as a control. The sample consisted of sorted CD4+, CD8+, or CD8+CD57+ T cells (not recorded which) from PBMCs. This rearrangement joins TRBV19 to TRBJ1-1; no firm D call. In DNA, the CDR3 is TGTGCCAGCAGAGTTAGCGTAAGCACTGAAGCTTTCTTT. This codes for CASRVSVSTEAFF.